Below, 18 T cell receptor beta chains from the same sample are listed, as sequenced in a study of T-cell memory formation after mild COVID-19 (dated by TCRdb to 2020 to 2023). Library preparation used 5' RACE. TCRdb names Illumina NovaSeq 6000 as the instrument used. TCRdb applied fastp at Q25 and MiXCR to the public reads, then kept only in-frame beta chains. Duplicate CDR3 protein sequences are folded into a single record with the most common DNA and genes. The sample has approximately 580,000 distinct CDR3 sequences on record, roughly 22% of them singletons. The ten largest make up approximately 13% of the sample. The sequenced sample consisted of PBMCs or a T cell subset sorted from them (not recorded which). These receptors were obtained from an adult woman who had mild COVID-19 (a few samples of this study predate the infection). The sample titles of this study are shuffled in the database, so cell type and time point are left out; the donor was told from shared clones.

This clonotype was seen only a few times. The CDR3 DNA is TGTGCCAGCAGCCTAACTAAATACAGGGGCAATTCACCCCTCCACTTT. This encodes CASSLTKYRGNSPLHF. V and J are TRBV14 and TRBJ1-6, with 7 bases matching TRBD1. This CDR3 is built from 16 residues. Per the germline V gene, CDR1 is SGHDN and CDR2 is FVKESK. V gave up 4 bases and J gave up 7 bases; unmatched junction bases: 10.

This clonotype came up many times. The chain combines TRBV4-1 with TRBJ2-5; 7 positions match TRBD2. CDR1 and CDR2 (germline): MGHRA, YSYEKL. There are 15 residues in the CDR3. With V trimmed by 1 base and J by 5 bases, 7 bases remained unmatched. The CDR3 DNA reads TGCGCCAGCAGCCAAGGCGTGCGGGGGACGGAGACCCAGTACTTC. It translates to CASSQGVRGTETQYF.

The rearrangement links TRBV7-3 to TRBJ2-6, with D possibly matching TRBD1 (5 bases). Germline CDR1 and CDR2: SGHTA and FQGTGA. The CDR3 covers 15 residues. Trimming pared 3 bases from V and 3 bases from J, leaving 9 bases between. The CDR3 loop is CASSFQGLGANVLTF. The DNA for the CDR3 is TGTGCCAGCAGCTTTCAGGGTCTTGGGGCCAACGTCCTGACTTTC.

DNA for the CDR3: TGCGCCAGCAGCCTAATGGGGGCGGTTGGCACAGATACGCAGTATTTT. It codes for CASSLMGAVGTDTQYF. The chain employs TRBV4-1 and TRBJ2-3; a weak D match, TRBD1 (6 bases). The CDR3 is 16 amino acids. Trimming stripped 4 bases from V and 1 base from J, with 15 bases between. In germline, CDR1 is MGHRA, CDR2 YSYEKL.

This clonotype was counted a few times. J is TRBJ2-1 and V is TRBV24-1, with D perhaps TRBD1 (7 bases). The CDR3 extends over 20 amino acids. The ends were cut back, 3 bases at V and 0 bases at J, with 23 bases in the middle. Germline V gene data show CDR1 as KGHDR and CDR2 as SFDVKD. CDR3 protein: CATSDPPGQSLASSYNEQFF. The CDR3 nucleotides are TGTGCCACCAGTGATCCCCCGGGACAGAGCCTAGCGAGCTCCTACAATGAGCAGTTCTTC.

The CDR3, as DNA: TGTGCTAGTGGCAGAGACCCGACAGGAGGCAATCAGCCCCAGCATTTT. It yields the protein CASGRDPTGGNQPQHF. The chain has TRBV12-5 and TRBJ1-5, with D possibly TRBD1 on 6 matching bases. Germline values: CDR1 LGHNT, CDR2 FRNRAP. The CDR3 is 16 amino acids. V lost 6 bases to trimming and J lost 2 bases, with 17 bases between them.

The chain joins TRBV21-1 to TRBJ2-3; the table's D call of TRBD2 was not tested on the DNA. TRBV21-1 is noted as a pseudogene. This CDR3 region has 16 residues. CDR3 residues: CASSSDSGEDTDTQYF. The DNA of the CDR3 is TGTGCCAGCAGCAGTGATAGCGGAGAGGACACAGATACGCAGTATTTT.

This clonotype occurred a few times. The genes are TRBV7-9 and TRBJ2-2; 7 bases fit TRBD1. CDR3 size: 14 residues. CDR1 is SEHNR, CDR2 FQNEAQ, per germline (reference sequence). Trimming took 4 bases from V and 7 from J; bases not matched to a gene: 6. Written as DNA, the CDR3 is TGTGCCAGCAGCTCTGACAGGGATGTCGGGGAGCTGTTTTTT. This translates into CASSSDRDVGELFF.

This clonotype came up many times. V is TRBV20-1 and J is TRBJ2-4; D possibly uses TRBD1 or TRBD2 (5 bases each). The germline gives CDR1 DFQATT, CDR2 SNEGSKA (reference sequence). V shed 6 bases and J shed 11 bases, with 26 bases lying between them. The CDR3 is 15 residues long. CDR3 protein: CSARDELLGEKVQYF. CDR3 in DNA: TGCAGTGCCCGAGACGAATTACTAGGGGAGAAGGTTCAGTACTTC.

This clonotype was counted only a few times. The rearrangement uses TRBV5-5 and TRBJ2-1; no definite D call. Deletions cut 1 base from V and 7 bases from J, with 9 bases between. Germline V gene sequence: CDR1 SGHKS, CDR2 YYEKEE (reference sequence). This CDR3 contains 13 residues. The CDR3 protein is CASSLIGLNEQFF. The CDR3 DNA follows: TGTGCCAGCAGCTTGATTGGGTTAAATGAGCAGTTCTTC. Supplemented by reference TRBV5-5 and TRBJ2-1, the full variable domain reads DAGVTQSPTHLIKTRGQQVTLRCSPISGHKSVSWYQQVLGQGPQFIFQYYEKEERGRGNFPDRFSARQFPNYSSELNVNALLLGDSALYLCASSLIGLNEQFFGPGTRLTVL.

The chain couples TRBV29-1 to TRBJ1-5; D is perhaps TRBD1 (6 bases). Trimming shortened V by 5 bases and J by 8 bases, and 16 bases separated the two germline ends. The CDR3 is 13 residues long. Germline-derived CDR1 and CDR2 are SQVTM and ANQGSEA. In DNA, the CDR3 is TGCAGCGTTAGGGACACGGGTGAAAAGCCCCAGCATTTT. This gives the protein CSVRDTGEKPQHF.

The V and J genes are TRBV4-2 and TRBJ1-4; D ambiguous. Germline loops: CDR1 LGHNA, CDR2 YNFKEQ. Trimming pared 0 bases from V and 0 bases from J, leaving 5 bases between. This CDR3 is 15 amino acids long. This CDR3 is CASSQERATNEKLFF. Written as DNA, the CDR3 is TGTGCCAGCAGCCAAGAGCGAGCAACTAATGAAAAACTGTTTTTT.

The chain is built from TRBV19 and TRBJ2-1, with 14 bases aligning to TRBD2. The germline V gene has CDR1 LNHDA and CDR2 SQIVND (reference sequence). The junction had 1 base not matched to a gene; V was cut back by 1 base and J by 8 bases. The CDR3 spans 15 residues. CDR3 sequence (DNA): TGTGCCAGTAGTATAGGACTAGCGGGAGGGGATGAGCAGTTCTTC. Its protein product is CASSIGLAGGDEQFF. The full variable domain, completed using reference TRBV19 and TRBJ2-1, is DGGITQSPKYLFRKEGQNVTLSCEQNLNHDAMYWYRQDPGQGLRLIYYSQIVNDFQKGDIAEGYSVSREKKESFPLTVTSAQKNPTAFYLCASSIGLAGGDEQFFGPGTRLTVL.

The chain combines TRBV6-5 with TRBJ2-5, with 7 bases that match TRBD2. The CDR3 totals 13 residues. The V segment lost 8 bases and the J segment 5 bases; nucleotides outside the gene matches: 8. Germline V gene data show CDR1 as MNHEY and CDR2 as SVGAGI. The CDR3 DNA sequence: TGTGCCAGCTCGTCCGGGGGGATTGAGACCCAGTACTTC. It codes for CASSSGGIETQYF.

The chain employs TRBV27 and TRBJ2-5; D is possibly TRBD2 (6 bases). CDR1 is MNHEY and CDR2 is SMNVEV in the germline V gene (reference sequence). The CDR3 loop spans 15 amino acids. Trimming pared 6 bases from V and 1 base from J, leaving 15 bases between. For the CDR3, the DNA is TGTGCCAGCAGAAACCGGGGACTGATCCAAGAGACCCAGTACTTC. Translated, it gives CASRNRGLIQETQYF.

For the CDR3, the DNA is TGTGCCAGCGGCTCAGGGTACTCCTACGAGCAGTACTTC. Protein: CASGSGYSYEQYF. The genes are TRBV7-2 and TRBJ2-7; D may be TRBD1 (5 bases). Germline CDR1 reads SGHTA; CDR2 reads FQGNSA. The CDR3 covers 13 residues. Trimming pared 8 bases from V and 0 bases from J, leaving 11 bases between.

The chain employs TRBV24-1 and TRBJ2-7; the D gene is possibly TRBD1 (6 bases). Germline V gives CDR1 KGHDR, CDR2 SFDVKD. Trimming pared 4 bases from V and 7 bases from J, leaving 19 bases between. The CDR3 contains 15 residues. The CDR3 coding sequence is TGTGCCACCAGTGACGCCGGGACACCCAAGGAGGAGCAGTACTTC. Translated, it gives CATSDAGTPKEEQYF.

This clonotype was counted only a few times. The chain carries TRBV3-1 and TRBJ2-3; 7 bases agree with TRBD2. Per germline, CDR1 LGHDT and CDR2 YNNKEL (reference sequence). This CDR3 contains 14 residues. V lost 3 bases, J lost 4 bases, and 4 bases stayed unmatched. The CDR3 reads CASSQGLLPDTQYF. CDR3 nucleotide sequence: TGTGCCAGCAGCCAGGGACTACTGCCAGATACGCAGTATTTT.